This is a list of T cell receptor beta chains from one sample in a study of OX40 agonist ivuxolimab in advanced cancers. Assay used: immunoSEQ multiplex PCR; TCRdb lists only in-frame clones, some missing. The sample holds about 69,000 clones; about 90% are singletons and the top ten take roughly 2.5%. The sample here was CD4+ or CD8+ T cells sorted from blood, taken in a trial of the OX40 agonist ivuxolimab. The receptors were sampled from an adult with an advanced solid tumor such as melanoma, head and neck, liver or kidney cancer. Each CDR3 is given with its conserved first and last residue. Each record gives: CDR3 protein, CDR3 DNA, J gene, D gene, V gene, CDR3 length, clone size. A D gene is named only where the DNA matches it firmly. Where a row states a size, it is once, few, many or the class of an expanded clone; other rows omit it.

cdr3_aa: CASSLRDGGAFNEQFF; cdr3_nt: TGTGCCAGCAGTTTACGTGACGGGGGGGCCTTTAATGAGCAGTTCTTC; j_call: TRBJ2-1; d_call: TRBD2; v_call: TRBV7-9; cdr3_length: 16; clone_size: .
cdr3_aa: CASSERRGVNTEAFF; cdr3_nt: TGTGCCAGCAGTGAACGAAGGGGAGTGAACACTGAAGCTTTCTTT; j_call: TRBJ1-1; d_call: .; v_call: TRBV6-1; cdr3_length: 15; clone_size: .
cdr3_aa: CASSRDPGVEKLFF; cdr3_nt: TGTGCCAGCAGTCGGGACCCGGGTGTGGAAAAACTGTTTTTT; j_call: TRBJ1-4; d_call: .; v_call: TRBV27; cdr3_length: 14; clone_size: .
cdr3_aa: CASRRIGVSGTATGELFF; cdr3_nt: TGTGCCAGCCGCAGAATAGGGGTTTCGGGGACGGCCACCGGGGAGCTGTTTTTT; j_call: TRBJ2-2; d_call: .; v_call: TRBV2; cdr3_length: 18; clone_size: .
cdr3_aa: CASSIQPGNYGYTF; cdr3_nt: TGCGCCAGCAGCATCCAACCCGGGAACTATGGCTACACCTTC; j_call: TRBJ1-2; d_call: .; v_call: TRBV5-1; cdr3_length: 14; clone_size: .
cdr3_aa: CASSPDGGGQREQFF; cdr3_nt: TGCGCCAGCAGCCCCGACGGCGGGGGGCAGCGTGAGCAGTTCTTC; j_call: TRBJ2-1; d_call: TRBD2; v_call: TRBV5-1; cdr3_length: 15; clone_size: .
cdr3_aa: CASSLSPGSYEQYF; cdr3_nt: TGTGCCAGCAGCTTATCGCCAGGAAGCTACGAGCAGTACTTC; j_call: TRBJ2-7; d_call: .; v_call: TRBV7-2; cdr3_length: 14; clone_size: .
cdr3_aa: CASGLVPTGVLASNTEAFF; cdr3_nt: TGTGCTAGTGGTTTGGTACCAACAGGCGTCCTTGCGTCGAACACTGAAGCTTTCTTT; j_call: TRBJ1-1; d_call: .; v_call: TRBV12-5; cdr3_length: 19; clone_size: .
cdr3_aa: CATTATNEKLFF; cdr3_nt: TGTGCCACCACCGCAACTAATGAAAAACTGTTTTTT; j_call: TRBJ1-4; d_call: .; v_call: TRBV28; cdr3_length: 12; clone_size: .
cdr3_aa: CASSAVGRQSNQPQHF; cdr3_nt: TGTGCCAGCAGCGCAGTGGGACGGCAGAGCAATCAGCCCCAGCATTTT; j_call: TRBJ1-5; d_call: .; v_call: TRBV28; cdr3_length: 16; clone_size: medium-sized
cdr3_aa: CASSWGLQETQYF; cdr3_nt: TGTGCCAGCAGCTGGGGACTTCAAGAGACCCAGTACTTC; j_call: TRBJ2-5; d_call: .; v_call: TRBV7-2; cdr3_length: 13; clone_size: .
cdr3_aa: CASSSPLAGGTDTQYF; cdr3_nt: TGTGCCAGCAGTTCACCCCTAGCGGGAGGCACAGATACGCAGTATTTT; j_call: TRBJ2-3; d_call: TRBD2; v_call: TRBV28; cdr3_length: 16; clone_size: .
cdr3_aa: CSVEDRRRSNTEAFF; cdr3_nt: TGCAGCGTTGAAGACAGGCGCCGGTCGAACACTGAAGCTTTCTTT; j_call: TRBJ1-1; d_call: .; v_call: TRBV29-1; cdr3_length: 15; clone_size: .
cdr3_aa: CASSESYRDSYEQYF; cdr3_nt: TGTGCCAGCAGTGAGTCTTACCGAGATTCCTACGAGCAGTACTTC; j_call: TRBJ2-7; d_call: .; v_call: TRBV2; cdr3_length: 15; clone_size: .
cdr3_aa: CASNQGLNYNEQFF; cdr3_nt: TGTGCCAGCAACCAGGGACTCAATTACAATGAGCAGTTCTTC; j_call: TRBJ2-1; d_call: .; v_call: TRBV6-5; cdr3_length: 14; clone_size: .
cdr3_aa: CAINDRATHGYTF; cdr3_nt: TGTGCCATCAATGACAGAGCCACCCATGGCTACACCTTC; j_call: TRBJ1-2; d_call: .; v_call: TRBV10-3; cdr3_length: 13; clone_size: .
cdr3_aa: CASSVVDRTARDGYTF; cdr3_nt: TGTGCCAGCAGCGTAGTGGACAGGACGGCAAGAGATGGCTACACCTTC; j_call: TRBJ1-2; d_call: TRBD1; v_call: TRBV9; cdr3_length: 16; clone_size: .
cdr3_aa: CASSGTGNNQPQHF; cdr3_nt: TGTGCCAGCAGTGGGACAGGTAACAATCAGCCCCAGCATTTT; j_call: TRBJ1-5; d_call: TRBD1; v_call: TRBV25-1; cdr3_length: 14; clone_size: few
cdr3_aa: CATGGLVNEQFF; cdr3_nt: TGTGCCACGGGAGGGTTGGTTAATGAGCAGTTCTTC; j_call: TRBJ2-1; d_call: TRBD2; v_call: TRBV6-5; cdr3_length: 12; clone_size: .